This TCR beta chain was captured by sequencing in a study of read filtering for tumor transcriptome and immune sequencing. Study-wide context: Among patients, 17 to 20 were male and approximately 15 female, aged about 47 to 80 (mean approximately 71). RNA-seq yielded only about 80 to 1,400 TCR reads, IR-seq about 4 to 10.27 million. Study-wide results and limits: RNA-seq captured clonotypes less deeply and reliably than IR-seq.

The library was built from around 400 ng RNA with molecular barcoded adaptors for alpha/delta and beta/gamma chains. One entry per CDR3 protein, called by TCRdb with MiXCR from the reads. The table records about 58,000 distinct CDR3 sequences, 10% to 15% of them present only once. The CDR3 runs to 14 residues. CDR1 and CDR2 (germline): DFQATT, SNEGSKA (reference sequence). This clonotype was recorded many times. Its antigen is undetermined. J is TRBJ1-4 and V is TRBV20-1; perhaps TRBD1 as D (5 bases). Sequenced input: a population of CD138-negative cells sorted from bone marrow. The sequence was collected from a donor at least 40 years old with multiple myeloma. CDR3 region: CSPGRGSTNEKLFF. CDR3 DNA: TGCAGCCCGGGGCGGGGATCGACTAATGAAAAACTGTTTTTT.